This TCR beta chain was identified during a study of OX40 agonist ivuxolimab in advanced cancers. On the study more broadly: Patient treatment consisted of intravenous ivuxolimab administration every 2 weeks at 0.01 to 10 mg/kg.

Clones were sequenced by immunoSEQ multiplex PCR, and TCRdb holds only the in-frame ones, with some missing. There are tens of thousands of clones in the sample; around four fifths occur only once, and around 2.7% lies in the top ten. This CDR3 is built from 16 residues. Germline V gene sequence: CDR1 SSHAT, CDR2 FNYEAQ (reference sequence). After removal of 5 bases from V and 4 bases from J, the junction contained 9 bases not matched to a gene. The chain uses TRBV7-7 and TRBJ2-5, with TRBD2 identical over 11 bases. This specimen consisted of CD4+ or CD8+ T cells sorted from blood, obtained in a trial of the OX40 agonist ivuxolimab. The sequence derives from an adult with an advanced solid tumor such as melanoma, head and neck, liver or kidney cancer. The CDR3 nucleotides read TGTGCCAGCAGCCCCTATAGCGGGGGGGCCGGAGAGACCCAGTACTTC. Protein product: CASSPYSGGAGETQYF.